This T cell receptor (beta chain) was sequenced for a study of PD-1 blockade in classical Hodgkin lymphoma. Study-wide findings and caveats: Complete responders possessed baseline diversity comparable to newly diagnosed patients.

Every one of the patients relapsed after autologous stem cell transplantation (brentuximab vedotin exposure was variable). The germline V gene has CDR1 LNHDA and CDR2 SQIVND (reference sequence). V lost 5 bases to trimming and J lost 3 bases; unmatched junction nucleotides: 3. The CDR3 is 14 amino acids. Profiled with immunoSEQ multiplex PCR; TCRdb holds only in-frame clones, not every one. The sample yields over 45,000 clones, around two thirds seen once. This clone was observed once. No antigen is known for it. The chain recombines TRBV19 with TRBJ2-7, with TRBD1 matching 11 bases. Sequencing used peripheral blood mononuclear cells (PBMCs), obtained before the second cycle of nivolumab. The TCR was taken from a human donor with classical Hodgkin lymphoma. CDR3 loop: CASSWTGGIYEQYF. For the CDR3, the DNA is TGTGCCAGTAGTTGGACAGGGGGCATCTACGAGCAGTACTTC.